Listed here are 27 T cell receptor beta chains from one sample, sequenced in a study of shared T cell receptors in the human thymus. Measured with immunoSEQ multiplex PCR; TCRdb has only the in-frame clones, and not every one. Of about 730,000 clones in the sample, 70% to 90% are singletons; the top ten hold roughly 0.01%. Another study also made use of these data, one on human thymus T cells.

The sample consisted of thymocytes. The receptors derive from a girl under two years old with a congenital heart defect.

This rearrangement joins TRBV12-5 to TRBJ1-2; perhaps TRBD1 as D (6 bases). In germline, CDR1 is LGHNT, CDR2 FRNRAP. V dropped 2 bases and J dropped 4 bases, with 14 bases sitting between them. The CDR3 is 15 amino acids. The DNA of the CDR3 is TGTGCTAGTGGTTTGTCCACAGGGTATCTCTATGGCTACACCTTC. Translating gives CASGLSTGYLYGYTF.

V and J are TRBV14 and TRBJ1-2, with a possible D match to TRBD1 (6 bases). V lost 4 bases, J lost 4 bases, and 16 bases lay in between. The CDR3 consists of 15 residues. The germline gives CDR1 SGHDN, CDR2 FVKESK. CDR3 sequence (DNA): TGTGCCAGCAGCCCCCGGGGGGGGCGCGGCTATGGCTACACCTTC. It yields the protein CASSPRGGRGYGYTF.

This chain joins TRBV5-1 and TRBJ2-6; 7 nucleotides line up with TRBD1. CDR3 size: 19 residues. From germline, CDR1 is SGHRS and CDR2 YFSETQ. The J segment lost 0 bases and the V segment lost 0 bases, leaving 9 bases of the junction unmatched. CDR3 residues: CASSLGDRDRNSGANVLTF. The CDR3, as DNA: TGCGCCAGCAGCTTGGGAGACAGGGATCGGAACTCTGGGGCCAACGTCCTGACTTTC.

This chain connects TRBV6-5 to TRBJ2-7; D remains ambiguous. This CDR3 is 15 amino acids long. The V gene's germline CDR1 is MNHEY and CDR2 SVGAGI. V dropped 6 bases and J dropped 2 bases, with 17 bases sitting between them. CDR3 sequence: CASSNARVCPYEQYF. The CDR3 DNA sequence: TGTGCCAGCAGCAATGCCCGGGTCTGTCCCTACGAGCAGTACTTC.

The chain uses TRBV6-1 and TRBJ1-5, with D possibly matching TRBD1 (6 bases). The CDR3 is made up of 13 amino acids. V lost 4 bases and J 6 bases, leaving 10 bases between the germline ends. Germline V gene data show CDR1 as MNHNS and CDR2 as SASEGT. The CDR3 DNA reads TGTGCCAGCAGTGTCAGGGGCGGTCAGCCCCAGCATTTT. The encoded protein is CASSVRGGQPQHF.

The chain joins TRBV11-2 to TRBJ1-1, with a weak D call TRBD1 (6 bases). The CDR3 is 18 residues long. Trimming left V 8 bases short and J 1 base short, with 26 bases between. CDR1 SGHAT and CDR2 FQNNGV come from the germline V gene. The DNA for the CDR3 is TGTGCCAGCTCCACCGAGGGGGGGATGATGGTGGGGAACACTGAAGCTTTCTTT. Amino acids: CASSTEGGMMVGNTEAFF.

The CDR3 protein is CASSLCREGGNQPQHF. In DNA form, the CDR3 reads TGTGCCAGCAGCTTGTGCAGGGAAGGTGGCAATCAGCCCCAGCATTTT. V and J are TRBV5-8 and TRBJ1-5; D possibly corresponds to TRBD1 (5 bases). CDR1 is SGHTS, CDR2 YDEGEE, per germline. Trimming removed 1 base at V and 2 bases at J, with 13 bases between. CDR3 length: 16 residues.

V usage is TRBV30 and J usage is TRBJ2-1, with D possibly TRBD1 on 6 matching bases. The germline CDR1 and CDR2 sequences are GTSNPN and SVGIG (reference sequence). This CDR3 has 17 residues. The V end lost 4 bases, the J end lost 5 bases, and 24 bases lay between the germline ends. The CDR3 spells CAWTPRIEGKGDNEQFF. As DNA, the CDR3 is TGTGCCTGGACCCCCCGAATTGAGGGAAAGGGGGACAATGAGCAGTTCTTC.

The V gene is TRBV13, the J gene TRBJ2-7; D possibly corresponds to TRBD1 (8 bases). Trimming took off 5 bases at V and 5 bases at J, with 16 bases between the two ends. CDR3 length: 14 amino acids. Germline V gene data show CDR1 as PRHDT and CDR2 as FYEKMQ (reference sequence). CDR3 sequence (DNA): TGTGCCAGCAGCCAGCGGGACAGGAGGCACGAGCAGTACTTC. It specifies CASSQRDRRHEQYF.

This clone was recorded only once. The chain has TRBV4-2 and TRBJ1-2; 7 positions agree with TRBD1. The V gene's germline CDR1 is LGHNA and CDR2 YNFKEQ. The CDR3 is 21 amino acids. V lost 0 bases to trimming and J lost 0 bases; unmatched junction nucleotides: 19. DNA of the CDR3: TGTGCCAGCAGCCAAGATAGCTGGCAGGGGGACTTATTAGTTCCTAACTATGGCTACACCTTC. Encoded protein: CASSQDSWQGDLLVPNYGYTF.

V usage is TRBV28 and J usage is TRBJ1-2; 7 bases map to TRBD1. Germline CDR1 reads MDHEN; CDR2 reads SYDVKM. V gave up 7 bases and J gave up 0 bases; unmatched junction bases: 29. This CDR3 contains 22 residues. CDR3 residues: CASTLWGPDPGQRSGANYGYTF. The CDR3, as DNA: TGTGCCAGCACTTTGTGGGGGCCGGACCCGGGACAGCGATCAGGAGCTAACTATGGCTACACCTTC.

The V gene is TRBV7-3, the J gene TRBJ1-6; 7 bases line up with TRBD1. This CDR3 contains 14 residues. CDR1 and CDR2 from the germline V gene are SGHTA and FQGTGA. The trim removed 5 bases at V and 7 bases at J, leaving 5 bases unmatched. In DNA form, the CDR3 reads TGTGCCAGCAGCGCGACAGGGACGAATTCACCCCTCCACTTT. This sequence encodes CASSATGTNSPLHF.

This sequence joins TRBV6-1 and TRBJ2-1, with 9 bases identical to TRBD2. The CDR3 runs 18 residues. J was trimmed by 5 bases and V by 0 bases; bases with no gene match: 11. Germline-derived CDR1 and CDR2 are MNHNS and SASEGT. The CDR3 is CASSEALSASGAHNEQFF. CDR3 coding DNA: TGTGCCAGCAGTGAAGCGCTCTCGGCTAGCGGGGCCCACAATGAGCAGTTCTTC.

This clone was detected a few times. The V gene is TRBV4-3, the J gene TRBJ1-1, with a tentative D call TRBD1 (6 bases). The ends were cut back, 7 bases at V and 0 bases at J, with 15 bases in the middle. This CDR3 comprises 15 residues. Germline CDR1 is LGHNA and CDR2 is YSLEER. For the CDR3, the DNA is TGCGCCAGCACCCCGACAACAGGGTTGAACACTGAAGCTTTCTTT. Translated, it gives CASTPTTGLNTEAFF.

V gene TRBV6-5 combines with J gene TRBJ2-2, with TRBD1 matching over 9 bases. CDR1 is MNHEY and CDR2 is SVGAGI in the germline V gene. Trimming removed 2 bases from V and 1 base from J; junction bases left unmatched: 2. This CDR3 is 16 amino acids long. In DNA, the CDR3 is TGTGCCAGCAGTTACCTGGGACAGGGGAACACCGGGGAGCTGTTTTTT. Translated: CASSYLGQGNTGELFF.

The chain uses TRBV7-2 and TRBJ2-7; maybe TRBD2 (6 bases). V was trimmed by 5 bases and J by 0 bases, leaving 17 bases between them. This CDR3 region has 16 residues. Germline V lookup: CDR1 SGHTA, CDR2 FQGNSA. The CDR3 reads CASSKEAGKDSYEQYF. DNA of the CDR3: TGTGCCAGCAGCAAAGAGGCGGGGAAGGACTCCTACGAGCAGTACTTC.

The chain combines TRBV5-1 with TRBJ1-2, with D perhaps matching TRBD1 (5 bases). CDR1 is SGHRS, CDR2 YFSETQ, per germline. The CDR3 has 14 residues. V lost 3 bases to trimming and J lost 3 bases, with 12 bases between them. CDR3 region: CASSSGVRYYGYTF. As DNA, the CDR3 is TGCGCCAGCAGCTCGGGGGTGAGATACTATGGCTACACCTTC. Full variable domain (remainder filled in from reference TRBV5-1 and TRBJ1-2): KAGVTQTPRYLIKTRGQQVTLSCSPISGHRSVSWYQQTPGQGLQFLFEYFSETQRNKGNFPGRFSGRQFSNSRSEMNVSTLELGDSALYLCASSSGVRYYGYTFGSGTRLTVV.

This sequence joins TRBV6-4 and TRBJ2-2, with D possibly TRBD2 on 5 matching bases. The germline V gene encodes CDR1 MRHNA and CDR2 SNTAGT. This CDR3 region has 15 residues. V lost 5 bases to trimming and J lost 1 base, with 11 bases between them. The CDR3 sequence is CASSTRPGNTGELFF. Written as DNA, the CDR3 is TGTGCCAGCAGTACTAGACCGGGGAACACCGGGGAGCTGTTTTTT.

The chain recombines TRBV19 with TRBJ1-2; D remains unclear. In germline, CDR1 is LNHDA, CDR2 SQIVND (reference sequence). The CDR3 has 19 amino acids. The V gene lost 3 bases and the J gene lost 7 bases, with 30 bases spanning the gap. CDR3 region: CASSMVFREPGQSYCGYTF. DNA for the CDR3: TGTGCCAGTAGTATGGTCTTTCGGGAGCCGGGCCAGTCCTATTGTGGCTACACCTTC.

This clone was observed a single time. This chain connects TRBV6-5 to TRBJ2-5; D ambiguous. CDR3 length equals 9 residues. Germline CDR1 reads MNHEY; CDR2 reads SVGAGI. V was shortened by 8 bases and J by 6 bases, with 4 bases between the two germline ends. This CDR3 reads CASEKTQYF. CDR3 nucleotide sequence: TGTGCCAGCGAGAAGACCCAGTACTTC.

The chain employs TRBV9 and TRBJ2-7, with TRBD1 matching over 9 bases. V shed 0 bases, J shed 3 bases, and the junction held 4 bases outside the gene matches. The CDR3 extends over 15 amino acids. Germline values: CDR1 SGDLS, CDR2 YYNGEE. For the CDR3, the DNA is TGTGCCAGCAGCGTAGGGGGGACAGGGATCTACGAGCAGTACTTC. Translation gives CASSVGGTGIYEQYF.

CDR3 DNA sequence: TGCGCCAGCAGCTTGATGGCAGACTATGGCTACACCTTC. It encodes CASSLMADYGYTF. This sequence joins TRBV5-1 and TRBJ1-2; D gene unclear. Trimming shortened V by 1 base and J by 3 bases, and 7 bases separated the two germline ends. This CDR3 comprises 13 residues. Germline V gene data show CDR1 as SGHRS and CDR2 as YFSETQ.

The CDR3 DNA reads TGTGCCAGCAGCTCGTCTCGGGGGGCCGGGGAGCTGTTTTTT. Its translation: CASSSSRGAGELFF. The chain joins TRBV5-6 to TRBJ2-2; 7 bases fit TRBD2. This CDR3 is 14 amino acids long. V was pared by 3 bases and J by 6 bases, with 5 bases of the junction left unmatched. Germline V gene lookup returns CDR1 SGHDT and CDR2 YYEEEE.

The chain has TRBV28 and TRBJ2-5; 7 nucleotides match TRBD1. Germline V gene data show CDR1 as MDHEN and CDR2 as SYDVKM. With V trimmed by 6 bases and J by 5 bases, 12 bases remained unmatched. This CDR3 has 15 amino acids. This CDR3 is CASSTLTGTEETQYF. CDR3 nucleotides: TGTGCCAGCAGCACACTGACTGGGACAGAGGAGACCCAGTACTTC.

Only one count was recorded for this clone. The chain couples TRBV5-6 to TRBJ1-6, with TRBD1 matching 12 bases. This CDR3 contains 18 residues. The ends lost 4 bases at V and 0 bases at J; junction bases unmatched: 5. Germline V lookup: CDR1 SGHDT, CDR2 YYEEEE. The CDR3 nucleotides read TGTGCCAGCAGCATAGGGACAGGGGGCAGCTCCTATAATTCACCCCTCCACTTT. Translating gives CASSIGTGGSSYNSPLHF.

The rearrangement links TRBV6-1 to TRBJ2-7; a possible D gene is TRBD1 (5 bases). The CDR3 length is 16 residues. V was pared by 3 bases and J by 3 bases, with 18 bases between. CDR1 and CDR2 (germline): MNHNS, SASEGT. CDR3 protein: CASSDRQGDVCYEQYF. In nucleotides, the CDR3 is TGTGCCAGCAGTGATCGGCAGGGTGACGTTTGCTACGAGCAGTACTTC.

The rearrangement uses TRBV6-1 and TRBJ2-2, with a tentative D call TRBD1 (6 bases). The CDR3 consists of 17 residues. V dropped 1 base and J dropped 2 bases, with 14 bases sitting between them. The germline CDR1 and CDR2 sequences are MNHNS and SASEGT. DNA for the CDR3: TGTGCCAGCAGTGAAGGCAGGGGTCCCGGAAACACCGGGGAGCTGTTTTTT. It yields the protein CASSEGRGPGNTGELFF.